These 27 T cell receptor beta chains were sequenced from one sample in a study of shared clonotypes between healthy human individuals (dated by TCRdb to the early 2020s). Libraries were made using the immunoSEQ multiplex PCR assay. TCRdb mirrors the immuneACCESS table, restricted to in-frame sequences. Some clones are absent from its copies; in checked studies, under half trace to an unresolved V gene, and the reason for the others is unknown. The sample table records fewer than 650,000 clones; roughly four fifths of these occur just once. Around 12% of the sample comes from the top ten. Sequencing used PBMCs. The origin of the receptors is a woman aged 40 to 55 in good health. Some clones in this sample may be carry-over from other donors' samples.

The CDR3 region is CAWSVQSGTEQYF. CDR3 DNA sequence: TGTGCCTGGAGTGTACAATCTGGTACCGAGCAGTACTTC. The V and J genes are TRBV30 and TRBJ2-7; D gene unclear. This CDR3 is built from 13 residues. V was shortened by 0 bases and J by 6 bases, with 12 bases between the two germline ends. The germline V gene has CDR1 GTSNPN and CDR2 SVGIG (reference sequence).

The chain joins TRBV5-4 to TRBJ1-1, with a weak D call TRBD1 (5 bases). The CDR3 consists of 15 residues. The V gene's germline CDR1 is SGHNT and CDR2 YYREEE (reference sequence). Trimming cost V 4 bases and J 1 base, with 14 bases left between them. The CDR3 is CASSGRQGTNTEAFF. The CDR3 DNA reads as TGTGCCAGCAGCGGCCGGCAGGGTACGAACACTGAAGCTTTCTTT.

The gene calls are TRBV11-3 and TRBJ2-3; 12 bases align to TRBD2. Losses at the gene ends were 5 bases for V and 5 bases for J; bases not matched to a gene: 2. This CDR3 is built from 14 residues. Per germline, CDR1 SGHNT and CDR2 YENEEA. The CDR3 loop reads CASSRGLAGDTQYF. The CDR3 DNA is TGTGCCAGCAGCCGGGGACTAGCGGGAGATACGCAGTATTTT.

The CDR3 protein is CASSSVAGVYNEQFF. The CDR3 DNA follows: TGCGCCAGCAGCTCTGTAGCGGGGGTTTACAATGAGCAGTTCTTC. The rearrangement joins TRBV4-1 to TRBJ2-1, with 9 bases aligning to TRBD2. Germline V gene sequence: CDR1 MGHRA, CDR2 YSYEKL. V shed 5 bases, J shed 4 bases, and the junction held 6 bases outside the gene matches. The CDR3 sequence is 15 residues long.

The chain has TRBV7-8 and TRBJ2-1; TRBD1 aligns across 7 bases. Trimming removed 2 bases from V and 10 bases from J; junction bases left unmatched: 11. The CDR3 contains 15 residues. The V gene's germline CDR1 is SGHVS and CDR2 FQNEAQ. The CDR3 loop is CASSLTPQTGYEQFF. CDR3 nucleotide sequence: TGTGCCAGCAGCTTAACCCCCCAGACAGGGTACGAGCAGTTCTTC. Full variable domain (outside the CDR3, taken from reference TRBV7-8 and TRBJ2-1): GAGVSQSPRYKVAKRGQDVALRCDPISGHVSLFWYQQALGQGPEFLTYFQNEAQLDKSGLPSDRFFAERPEGSVSTLKIQRTQQEDSAVYLCASSLTPQTGYEQFFGPGTRLTVL.

J is TRBJ1-5 and V is TRBV19; D possibly corresponds to TRBD1 (6 bases). Trimming removed 7 bases from V and 3 bases from J, with 16 bases in between. The CDR3 covers 15 residues. The germline gives CDR1 LNHDA, CDR2 SQIVND (reference sequence). Written as DNA, the CDR3 is TGTGCCAGTAAACTTCGGGACAAAGACAATCAGCCCCAGCATTTT. Translated, it gives CASKLRDKDNQPQHF.

The DNA for the CDR3 is TGTGCCAGCAGTAACAACAGGGTTGATCAGCCCCAGCATTTT. As protein: CASSNNRVDQPQHF. The chain combines TRBV27 with TRBJ1-5; tentatively, D is TRBD1 (6 bases). The ends were cut back, 5 bases at V and 5 bases at J, with 13 bases in the middle. Germline loops: CDR1 MNHEY, CDR2 SMNVEV (reference sequence). The CDR3 spans 14 residues.

The chain couples TRBV28 to TRBJ2-4; D is unresolved. Looked up from germline, CDR1 is MDHEN and CDR2 is SYDVKM. V lost 3 bases and J lost 2, with 8 bases in between. The CDR3 spans 14 residues. The chain's CDR3 is CASSLALPKNIQYF. CDR3 coding DNA: TGTGCCAGCAGTTTGGCCCTGCCCAAAAACATTCAGTACTTC.

The CDR3 protein is CAISTTSGRGGETQYF. Written as DNA, the CDR3 is TGTGCCATCAGTACGACTAGCGGGAGGGGTGGAGAGACCCAGTACTTC. The rearrangement uses TRBV10-3 and TRBJ2-5; 14 nucleotides align to TRBD2. The V segment lost 5 bases and the J segment 4 bases; nucleotides outside the gene matches: 6. CDR1 and CDR2 (germline): ENHRY, SYGVKD. The CDR3 is 16 residues long.

To note about this clone: The same CDR3 also results from other DNA sequences found in this sample. This chain joins TRBV18 and TRBJ2-2; D is undetermined. Trimming took off 2 bases at V and 1 base at J, with 2 bases between the two ends. Germline-derived CDR1 and CDR2 are KGHSH and LQKENI. The CDR3 covers 13 residues. In nucleotides, the CDR3 is TGTGCCAGCTCACCAGTGAACACCGGGGAGCTGTTTTTT. Amino acid sequence: CASSPVNTGELFF.

The chain combines TRBV28 with TRBJ2-7; no clear D gene. Germline V gene data show CDR1 as MDHEN and CDR2 as SYDVKM. This CDR3 has 13 residues. Trimming left V 6 bases short and J 0 bases short, with 9 bases between. The CDR3 DNA reads as TGTGCCAGCAGCATACCCAGCTCCTACGAGCAGTACTTC. This translates into CASSIPSSYEQYF.

This clone was found once. CDR3 nucleotides: TGTGCCAGCAGCTTAGTAGCGGGAGATTCCTACGAGCAGTACTTC. Residues: CASSLVAGDSYEQYF. The genes are TRBV7-7 and TRBJ2-7, with TRBD2 matching 9 bases. Germline V gene sequence: CDR1 SSHAT, CDR2 FNYEAQ (reference sequence). The CDR3 has 15 residues. Trimming removed 1 base from V and 1 base from J; junction bases left unmatched: 2.

This rearrangement joins TRBV28 to TRBJ1-5, with 12 bases aligning to TRBD1. Per germline, CDR1 MDHEN and CDR2 SYDVKM. With V trimmed by 6 bases and J by 5 bases, 5 bases remained unmatched. The CDR3 spans 15 residues. DNA of the CDR3: TGTGCCAGCAGCCCCGGGACAGGGGGCTATCAGCCCCAGCATTTT. Translating gives CASSPGTGGYQPQHF. The full variable domain, with the rest looked up from reference TRBV28 and TRBJ1-5, is DVKVTQSSRYLVKRTGEKVFLECVQDMDHENMFWYRQDPGLGLRLIYFSYDVKMKEKGDIPEGYSVSREKKERFSLILESASTNQTSMYLCASSPGTGGYQPQHFGDGTRLSIL.

The chain carries TRBV6-7 and TRBJ2-5; 9 bases fit TRBD2. TRBV6-7 is flagged as an ORF with uncertain function. The CDR3 has 17 residues. V lost 2 bases and J lost 5; bases outside the gene matches: 12. The CDR3 here is CASSYGRDSGSSETQYF. CDR3 in DNA: TGTGCCAGCAGTTACGGGCGGGATAGCGGGAGTTCGGAGACCCAGTACTTC.

This clone was seen ten or more times. This same CDR3 is encoded by further DNA sequences in the sample. This chain uses TRBV7-2 with TRBJ1-2; D ambiguous. The germline V gene encodes CDR1 SGHTA and CDR2 FQGNSA. V shed 2 bases and J shed 1 base, with 8 bases lying between them. The CDR3 length is 14 residues. CDR3: CASSLSAFNYGYTF. CDR3 coding DNA: TGTGCCAGCAGCTTATCAGCCTTTAACTATGGCTACACCTTC. The full variable domain, rest sourced from reference TRBV7-2 and TRBJ1-2, is GAGVSQSPSNKVTEKGKDVELRCDPISGHTALYWYRQSLGQGLEFLIYFQGNSAPDKSGLPSDRFSAERTGGSVSTLTIQRTQQEDSAVYLCASSLSAFNYGYTFGSGTRLTVV.

The chain couples TRBV28 to TRBJ2-4; D possibly corresponds to TRBD2 (5 bases). The CDR3 runs to 13 residues. Germline values: CDR1 MDHEN, CDR2 SYDVKM. The V end lost 5 bases, the J end lost 9 bases, and 14 bases lay between the germline ends. The CDR3, as DNA: TGTGCCAGCAGTAAGGACGGCCGGGGCATTCAGTACTTC. Protein sequence: CASSKDGRGIQYF.

The V and J genes are TRBV4-2 and TRBJ1-6, with D possibly being TRBD1 (5 bases). The CDR3 contains 16 residues. Germline CDR1 reads LGHNA; CDR2 reads YNFKEQ. With 1 base removed from V and 1 base from J, the gap between germline ends came to 8 bases. The CDR3 loop reads CASSQAQGSYNSPLHF. CDR3 nucleotide sequence: TGTGCCAGCAGCCAAGCCCAGGGTTCCTATAATTCACCCCTCCACTTT.

J is TRBJ2-7 and V is TRBV5-8; 8 nucleotides agree with TRBD1. The CDR3 length is 13 residues. Germline trimming cut 4 bases from V and 3 bases from J; bases unmatched to any gene: 3. CDR1 and CDR2 (germline): SGHTS, YDEGEE. In DNA form, the CDR3 reads TGTGCCAGCAGCAGGACAGGGAACTACGAGCAGTACTTC. Translating gives CASSRTGNYEQYF.

The table lists this clone with a few counts. The rearrangement uses TRBV6-5 and TRBJ2-3, with 7 nucleotides matching TRBD1. V trimming: 6 bases; J trimming: 2 bases; junction bases outside the gene matches: 5. Germline V gene lookup returns CDR1 MNHEY and CDR2 SVGAGI. The CDR3 covers 14 residues. The CDR3 loop is CASRDRSFTDTQYF. In DNA, the CDR3 is TGTGCCAGCAGGGACAGGAGCTTCACAGATACGCAGTATTTT.

The chain joins TRBV5-5 to TRBJ2-2; TRBD2 matches 10 bases. The germline V gene has CDR1 SGHKS and CDR2 YYEKEE (reference sequence). After removal of 0 bases from V and 4 bases from J, the junction contained 3 bases not matched to a gene. This CDR3 is built from 16 residues. CDR3 region: CASSLGLAGSTGELFF. CDR3 DNA sequence: TGTGCCAGCAGCTTGGGACTAGCGGGCTCCACCGGGGAGCTGTTTTTT.

This clone was observed a handful of times. The gene calls are TRBV28 and TRBJ1-5; D is undetermined. The germline V gene has CDR1 MDHEN and CDR2 SYDVKM. Trimming stripped 11 bases from V and 2 bases from J, with 10 bases between. The CDR3 extends over 12 amino acids. CDR3 sequence: CASARGNQPQHF. CDR3 in DNA: TGTGCCTCTGCGCGCGGCAATCAGCCCCAGCATTTT.

This clone was seen just once. V gene TRBV29-1 combines with J gene TRBJ2-1; 7 positions agree with TRBD2. The ends lost 1 base at V and 9 bases at J; junction bases unmatched: 3. CDR3 size: 12 residues. The germline V gene encodes CDR1 SQVTM and CDR2 ANQGSEA. CDR3 in amino acids: CSVEAGGGEQFF. The DNA for the CDR3 is TGCAGCGTTGAAGCGGGAGGAGGTGAGCAGTTCTTC.

The chain combines TRBV6-6 with TRBJ2-2; 7 bases map to TRBD1. CDR1 is MNHNY and CDR2 is SVGAGI in the germline V gene (reference sequence). This CDR3 is 15 amino acids long. Trimming at V came to 11 bases and at J to 3 bases, leaving 12 bases not matched to a gene. The CDR3 loop is CAHRGSVLDTGELFF. Written as DNA, the CDR3 is TGTGCCCACAGGGGTTCGGTCCTGGACACCGGGGAGCTGTTTTTT.

The chain recombines TRBV19 with TRBJ2-7; 11 bases are shared with TRBD1. The CDR3 has 19 amino acids. With V trimmed by 3 bases and J by 5 bases, 18 bases remained unmatched. The germline V gene encodes CDR1 LNHDA and CDR2 SQIVND (reference sequence). The CDR3 loop is CASSIAGAGQGASRHEQYF. The CDR3 DNA reads TGTGCCAGTAGTATCGCGGGGGCAGGACAGGGGGCGAGTCGCCACGAGCAGTACTTC.

The rearrangement joins TRBV6-1 to TRBJ2-3; 12 bases fit TRBD2. Germline values: CDR1 MNHNS, CDR2 SASEGT. The ends lost 6 bases at V and 2 bases at J; junction bases unmatched: 3. The CDR3 extends over 15 amino acids. The CDR3 nucleotides are TGTGCCAGCAGGGGGACTAGCGGGCCCACAGATACGCAGTATTTT. It codes for CASRGTSGPTDTQYF.

This sequence joins TRBV5-1 and TRBJ1-5; perhaps TRBD1 as D (6 bases). Trimming cost V 2 bases and J 5 bases, with 14 bases left between them. CDR3 length equals 15 residues. CDR1 and CDR2 (germline): SGHRS, YFSETQ. The DNA of the CDR3 is TGCGCCAGCAGCTTATCGGGGGCCGAACATCAGCCCCAGCATTTT. Translating gives CASSLSGAEHQPQHF. Full variable domain (outside the CDR3, taken from reference TRBV5-1 and TRBJ1-5): KAGVTQTPRYLIKTRGQQVTLSCSPISGHRSVSWYQQTPGQGLQFLFEYFSETQRNKGNFPGRFSGRQFSNSRSEMNVSTLELGDSALYLCASSLSGAEHQPQHFGDGTRLSIL.

This clone appeared a single time. V is TRBV28 and J is TRBJ1-2; D ambiguous. V was trimmed by 7 bases and J by 8 bases, leaving 23 bases between them. CDR1 and CDR2 (germline): MDHEN, SYDVKM. CDR3 length equals 15 residues. CDR3 sequence: CASIKVRAGTRGYTF. Here the CDR3 DNA reads TGTGCCAGCATAAAGGTCCGAGCGGGTACGAGAGGCTACACCTTC.